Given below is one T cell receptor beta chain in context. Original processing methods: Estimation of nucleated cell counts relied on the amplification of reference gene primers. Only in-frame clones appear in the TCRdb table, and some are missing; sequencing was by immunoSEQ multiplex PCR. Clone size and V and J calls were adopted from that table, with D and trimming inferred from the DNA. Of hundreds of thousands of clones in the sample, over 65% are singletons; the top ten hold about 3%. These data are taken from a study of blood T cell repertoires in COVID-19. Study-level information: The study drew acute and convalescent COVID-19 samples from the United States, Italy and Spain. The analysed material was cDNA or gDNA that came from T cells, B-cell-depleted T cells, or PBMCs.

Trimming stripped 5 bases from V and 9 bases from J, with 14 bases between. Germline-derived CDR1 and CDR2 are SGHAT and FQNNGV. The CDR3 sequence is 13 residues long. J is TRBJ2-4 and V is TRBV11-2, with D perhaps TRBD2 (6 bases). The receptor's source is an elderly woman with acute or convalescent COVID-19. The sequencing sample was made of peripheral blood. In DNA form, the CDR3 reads TGTGCCAGCAGCCCAAATCAGGGAGGCATTCAGTACTTC. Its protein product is CASSPNQGGIQYF.